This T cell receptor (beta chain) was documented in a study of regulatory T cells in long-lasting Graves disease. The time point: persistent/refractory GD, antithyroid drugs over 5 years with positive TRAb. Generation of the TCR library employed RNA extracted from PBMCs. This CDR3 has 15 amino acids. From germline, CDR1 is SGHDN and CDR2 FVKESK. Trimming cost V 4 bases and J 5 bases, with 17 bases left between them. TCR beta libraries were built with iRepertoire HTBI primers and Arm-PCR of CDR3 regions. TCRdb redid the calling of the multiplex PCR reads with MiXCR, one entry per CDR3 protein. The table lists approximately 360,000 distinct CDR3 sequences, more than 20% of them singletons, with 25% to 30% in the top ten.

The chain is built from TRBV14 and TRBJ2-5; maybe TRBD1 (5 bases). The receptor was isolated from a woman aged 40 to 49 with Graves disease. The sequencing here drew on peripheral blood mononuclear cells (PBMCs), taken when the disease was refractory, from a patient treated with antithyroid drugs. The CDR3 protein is CASSPGHVAWETQYF. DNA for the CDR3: TGTGCCAGCAGCCCCGGACACGTTGCTTGGGAGACCCAGTACTTC.